This TCR beta chain was profiled in a study of low-dose radiotherapy and immunotherapy resistance in tumors. This CDR3 spans 15 amino acids. Germline assignment: CDR1 SNHLY and CDR2 FYNNEI. The J segment lost 10 bases and the V segment lost 7 bases, leaving 13 bases of the junction unmatched. This clonotype was counted many times. The sample's time point: before trial treatment. Patients eligible had advanced solid tumors without tumor-infiltrating lymphocytes. Primers used for first-strand cDNA, a TRAV- and TRBV-specific set, covered both alpha and beta chains. The authors ran 20 PCR cycles to amplify TCRs with a constant-region primer and V-primer adapter. TCRdb itself ran the reads through MiXCR, one entry per CDR3 protein. The sample lists around 99,000 distinct CDR3 sequences, roughly 9% occurring once.

The material was PBMCs, obtained before treatment. The TCR comes from a male donor with prostate cancer. The chain joins TRBV2 to TRBJ2-1, with 10 bases lining up with TRBD2. The CDR3 nucleotides are TGTGCCAGCATGGTGGAGCGGGAGGGCCCGGGGGAGCAGTTCTTC. Its protein product is CASMVEREGPGEQFF. Drawing the rest from reference TRBV2 and TRBJ2-1, the complete variable domain is EPEVTQTPSHQVTQMGQEVILRCVPISNHLYFYWYRQILGQKVEFLVSFYNNEISEKSEIFDDQFSVERPDGSNFTLKIRSTKLEDSAMYFCASMVEREGPGEQFFGPGTRLTVL.